The source of this TCR beta chain is a study of blood T cell repertoires in COVID-19. In the study overall: Italy, Spain and the United States were the sources of the convalescent and acute COVID-19 samples.

The V and J ends lost 7 bases and 2 bases respectively, with 12 bases between them. The CDR3 length is 13 residues. The germline gives CDR1 LGHNT, CDR2 FRNRAP. In the study's own analysis: Quantification of nucleated cells was approximated via reference gene primer amplification. TCRdb's copy holds only in-frame clones and misses some; the assay was immunoSEQ multiplex PCR. V and J calls and clone size are given by that table; D and trimming were obtained from the DNA. This sample has about 110,000 clones, with more than 70% found just once. The chain has TRBV12-5 and TRBJ2-7; D is unclear. The clonotype was recovered from a man aged 65 to 79 with acute or convalescent COVID-19. What was sequenced was peripheral blood. CDR3 DNA: TGTGCTAGTGCGCGACTTACCCCCTACGAGCAGTACTTC. Protein: CASARLTPYEQYF.